This entry is about one TCR beta chain. The V segment lost 9 bases and the J segment 1 base; nucleotides outside the gene matches: 11. The CDR3 spans 17 residues. CDR1 and CDR2 from the germline V gene are LNHDA and SQIVND (reference sequence). This record belongs to a study of blood T cell repertoires in COVID-19. Generated by immunoSEQ multiplex PCR, the TCRdb table keeps only in-frame clones and is missing some. Counted here are around 160,000 clones, around four fifths occurring once; the ten biggest clones make up about 3.1%. This chain uses TRBV19 with TRBJ2-2, with 10 nucleotides matching TRBD2. The sequencing input was peripheral blood. The sequence was obtained from a woman between 35 and 50 years old with active or convalescent COVID-19. The CDR3 loop is CASTFLGLARNTGELFF. The CDR3 DNA reads TGTGCCAGCACGTTCTTGGGACTAGCGAGGAACACCGGGGAGCTGTTTTTT.